The 5 T cell receptor beta chains reported below all come from one sample, sequenced in a study of shared clonotypes between healthy human individuals. As defined, naive CD8 cells were CD45RO-negative and positively selected for CCR7, with terminally differentiated effector memory CD45RA+ cells excluded. Sequencing used immunoSEQ multiplex PCR; TCRdb keeps in-frame clones, though not all of them. The sample lists about 2.1 million clones; 85% to 95% were seen once. The sequenced sample consisted of naive CD8+ T cells from PBMCs. Receptors were obtained from a man aged 18 to 30 in good health. Some clones in this sample may be carry-over from other donors' samples.

The chain joins TRBV4-1 to TRBJ1-2; D not resolved. Germline V CDR1 and CDR2: MGHRA, YSYEKL. The CDR3 consists of 15 residues. The germline V and J ends were trimmed by 7 bases and 8 bases, with 23 bases remaining between them. DNA for the CDR3: TGCGCCAGCACCCCTCGGACGGTCGACGTATGGGGCTACACCTTC. As protein: CASTPRTVDVWGYTF.

CDR3 in amino acids: CASMRDTSYEQYF. CDR3 sequence (DNA): TGTGCCAGCATGAGGGACACCTCCTACGAGCAGTACTTC. The gene calls are TRBV6-6 and TRBJ2-7; possibly TRBD1 for D (6 bases). CDR1 MNHNY and CDR2 SVGAGI come from the germline V gene (reference sequence). CDR3 length: 13 amino acids. With 7 bases removed from V and 0 bases from J, the gap between germline ends came to 10 bases.

A word on this clone: Other DNA sequences within the sample encode an identical CDR3. The chain recombines TRBV19 with TRBJ2-1, with D possibly matching TRBD2 (6 bases). This CDR3 is built from 13 residues. V lost 3 bases to trimming and J lost 6 bases, with 9 bases between them. In germline, CDR1 is LNHDA, CDR2 SQIVND (reference sequence). CDR3 region: CASSIGGLNEQFF. DNA of the CDR3: TGTGCCAGTAGTATCGGGGGACTCAATGAGCAGTTCTTC.

The rearrangement joins TRBV27 to TRBJ1-1; 8 bases are shared with TRBD1. V was clipped by 2 bases and J by 3 bases; unmatched bases: 5. CDR1 and CDR2 from the germline V gene are MNHEY and SMNVEV (reference sequence). The CDR3 spans 15 residues. CDR3 nucleotides: TGTGCCAGCAGTTTAGCGGTACAGGGGGACACTGAAGCTTTCTTT. Residues: CASSLAVQGDTEAFF.

The V and J genes are TRBV14 and TRBJ1-4; D perhaps matches TRBD1 (6 bases). V lost 4 bases to trimming and J lost 11 bases, with 14 bases between them. The V gene's germline CDR1 is SGHDN and CDR2 FVKESK. The CDR3 consists of 13 residues. The CDR3 DNA sequence: TGTGCCAGCAGCCCAGGTCGTAGGGGGAAACTGTTTTTT. This sequence encodes CASSPGRRGKLFF.